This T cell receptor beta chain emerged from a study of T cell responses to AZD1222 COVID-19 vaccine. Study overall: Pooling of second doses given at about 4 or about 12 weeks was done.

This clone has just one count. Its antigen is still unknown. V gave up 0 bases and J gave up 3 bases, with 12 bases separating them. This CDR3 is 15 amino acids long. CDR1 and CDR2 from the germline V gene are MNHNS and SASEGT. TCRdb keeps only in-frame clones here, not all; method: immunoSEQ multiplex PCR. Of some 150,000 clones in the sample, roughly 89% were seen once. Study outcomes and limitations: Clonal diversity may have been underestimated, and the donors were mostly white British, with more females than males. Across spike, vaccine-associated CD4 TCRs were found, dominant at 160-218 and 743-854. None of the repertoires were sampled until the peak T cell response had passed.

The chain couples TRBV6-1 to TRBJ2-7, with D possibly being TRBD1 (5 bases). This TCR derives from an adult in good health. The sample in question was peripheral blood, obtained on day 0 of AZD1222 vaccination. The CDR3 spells CASSEAMRQYYEQYF. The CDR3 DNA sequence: TGTGCCAGCAGTGAAGCGATGAGACAGTACTACGAGCAGTACTTC.